The 9 T cell receptor beta chains reported below all come from one sample, sequenced in a study of shared clonotypes between healthy human individuals. Data came from immunoSEQ multiplex PCR; TCRdb stores just in-frame clones and leaves some out. The table lists around 2.5 million clones, 90% to 95% of them singletons, with approximately 0.37% in the top ten. Input material: naive CD4+ T cells from PBMCs. The subset: CD45RA+ positively selected. The receptors derive from a man aged 18-30 years in good health. Some clones in this sample may be carry-over from other donors' samples.

The V gene is TRBV2, the J gene TRBJ2-5, with 8 nucleotides matching TRBD2. V dropped 8 bases and J dropped 3; count of bases not matched to a gene: 11. CDR1 is SNHLY, CDR2 FYNNEI, per germline. CDR3 length equals 15 residues. Here the CDR3 DNA reads TGTGCCAGCCGAAAGATTGGACTAGCTGAAGAGACCCAGTACTTC. Its translation: CASRKIGLAEETQYF.

The chain links TRBV5-1 to TRBJ2-1; either TRBD1 or TRBD2 may fit D (6 bases each). This CDR3 is 17 amino acids long. V was trimmed by 0 bases and J by 0 bases, leaving 13 bases between them. Germline loops: CDR1 SGHRS, CDR2 YFSETQ. In DNA, the CDR3 is TGCGCCAGCAGCTTGGTGGGGGGCCCCTACTCCTACAATGAGCAGTTCTTC. This gives the protein CASSLVGGPYSYNEQFF.

This clone came up once. The chain carries TRBV4-1 and TRBJ2-3; TRBD2 matches at 7 bases. V dropped 5 bases and J dropped 7; count of bases not matched to a gene: 9. The CDR3 has 14 amino acids. Germline loops: CDR1 MGHRA, CDR2 YSYEKL. The CDR3 is CASSEVGGRHTQYF. In DNA, the CDR3 is TGCGCCAGCAGCGAAGTGGGAGGGCGGCATACGCAGTATTTT.

The chain recombines TRBV5-6 with TRBJ2-2; D possibly corresponds to TRBD2 (5 bases). The length of the CDR3 is 15 residues. The ends were cut back, 1 base at V and 5 bases at J, with 12 bases in the middle. The germline CDR1 and CDR2 sequences are SGHDT and YYEEEE. In DNA form, the CDR3 reads TGTGCCAGCAGCTTGTTCCGGGGAAGGACCGGGGAGCTGTTTTTT. It is translated as CASSLFRGRTGELFF.

V and J are TRBV7-2 and TRBJ2-3; possibly TRBD1 for D (6 bases). V lost 0 bases and J lost 2, with 12 bases in between. Germline-derived CDR1 and CDR2 are SGHTA and FQGNSA. There are 16 residues in the CDR3. CDR3 in amino acids: CASSLAAGDYTDTQYF. CDR3 DNA: TGTGCCAGCAGCTTAGCTGCAGGGGATTACACAGATACGCAGTATTTT.

The chain couples TRBV18 to TRBJ2-1; 12 positions agree with TRBD2. This CDR3 spans 16 amino acids. Germline V gene data show CDR1 as KGHSH and CDR2 as LQKENI. J was trimmed by 4 bases and V by 3 bases; bases with no gene match: 4. CDR3 coding DNA: TGTGCCAGCTCACCTCGGACTAGCGGGATGTACAATGAGCAGTTCTTC. Translated: CASSPRTSGMYNEQFF.

This chain connects TRBV7-9 to TRBJ1-4; D is unresolved. Germline assignment: CDR1 SEHNR and CDR2 FQNEAQ (reference sequence). The CDR3 consists of 13 residues. V was pared by 3 bases and J by 11 bases, with 13 bases between. CDR3 sequence: CASSFGVPVKLFF. The DNA of the CDR3 is TGTGCCAGCAGCTTCGGTGTACCTGTGAAACTGTTTTTT.

The chain carries TRBV19 and TRBJ1-1; 7 positions match TRBD1. The CDR3 covers 15 residues. V was clipped by 5 bases and J by 3 bases; unmatched bases: 9. From germline, CDR1 is LNHDA and CDR2 SQIVND (reference sequence). CDR3 amino acids: CASSVDRDLYTEAFF. The CDR3 coding sequence is TGTGCCAGTAGTGTCGACAGGGATTTATACACTGAAGCTTTCTTT.

CDR3 sequence reads: CASSGRGQPTGNTIYF. The CDR3 nucleotides are TGTGCCAGCAGCGGTAGGGGACAGCCGACCGGAAACACCATATATTTT. The chain joins TRBV7-8 to TRBJ1-3; 7 nucleotides match TRBD1. Trimming took 5 bases from V and 4 from J; bases not matched to a gene: 11. CDR3 size: 16 residues. CDR1 is SGHVS and CDR2 is FQNEAQ in the germline V gene.